Shown below are 10 T cell receptor beta chains from a single sample sequenced in a study of blood T cell repertoires in COVID-19. This table comes from immunoSEQ multiplex PCR, and its TCRdb copy is limited to in-frame clones, with some not included. The table has tens of thousands of clones, roughly 82% seen once. Source material: peripheral blood. These TCRs come from a woman older than 75 with acute or convalescent COVID-19.

The chain has TRBV28 and TRBJ1-1; tentative D call: TRBD1 (5 bases). This CDR3 has 14 residues. V was clipped by 6 bases and J by 5 bases, with 16 bases between them. Germline assignment: CDR1 MDHEN and CDR2 SYDVKM. CDR3 nucleotide sequence: TGTGCCAGCAGGGACACGGGGGGACGGACTGAAGCTTTCTTT. Its translation is CASRDTGGRTEAFF.

V gene TRBV5-4 combines with J gene TRBJ2-2, with D perhaps TRBD1 (6 bases). CDR1 SGHNT and CDR2 YYREEE come from the germline V gene (reference sequence). The V gene lost 7 bases and the J gene lost 1 base, with 14 bases spanning the gap. The CDR3 extends over 15 amino acids. CDR3 in DNA: TGTGCCAGCGGCACAGGGATGGGGAACACCGGGGAGCTGTTTTTT. Its protein product is CASGTGMGNTGELFF.

The V and J genes are TRBV5-4 and TRBJ2-2; D is undetermined. Germline CDR1 reads SGHNT; CDR2 reads YYREEE (reference sequence). V was shortened by 4 bases and J by 4 bases, with 14 bases between the two germline ends. CDR3 length: 15 residues. CDR3: CASSPIATGTGELFF. The CDR3 DNA is TGTGCCAGCAGCCCTATAGCCACGGGCACCGGGGAGCTGTTTTTT.

The genes are TRBV29-1 and TRBJ1-1; 8 bases agree with TRBD1. J was trimmed by 4 bases and V by 6 bases; bases with no gene match: 7. This CDR3 contains 13 residues. Germline CDR1 SQVTM, CDR2 ANQGSEA. The CDR3 spells CSVRTGKGTEAFF. CDR3 DNA sequence: TGCAGCGTGCGGACAGGGAAGGGCACTGAAGCTTTCTTT.

The chain has TRBV9 and TRBJ2-3; no firm D call. Germline V lookup: CDR1 SGDLS, CDR2 YYNGEE. V was clipped by 0 bases and J by 2 bases, with 7 bases between them. This CDR3 contains 14 residues. As DNA, the CDR3 is TGTGCCAGCAGCGTAGGGGCAGCCACAGATACGCAGTATTTT. This gives the protein CASSVGAATDTQYF.

This rearrangement joins TRBV15 to TRBJ2-1, with D possibly matching TRBD1 (5 bases). Deletions cut 4 bases from V and 9 bases from J, with 19 bases between. This CDR3 spans 15 amino acids. From germline, CDR1 is LNHNV and CDR2 YYDKDF (reference sequence). DNA for the CDR3: TGTGCCACCAGCAAGAGGCAGGGTCAGGTTGGTGAGCAGTTCTTC. It translates to CATSKRQGQVGEQFF.

This chain uses TRBV7-8 with TRBJ1-2; 10 bases fit TRBD1. Germline values: CDR1 SGHVS, CDR2 FQNEAQ. V shed 5 bases and J 8 bases; nucleotides not matched to a gene: 5. This CDR3 is built from 13 residues. Here the CDR3 reads CASSRGTGDGYTF. The CDR3, as DNA: TGTGCCAGCAGCCGAGGGACAGGGGACGGCTACACCTTC.

The chain recombines TRBV6-1 with TRBJ2-7; TRBD2 matches 12 bases. CDR3 length: 23 residues. Germline V gene lookup returns CDR1 MNHNS and CDR2 SASEGT. The ends lost 0 bases at V and 1 base at J; junction bases unmatched: 22. The CDR3 sequence: CASSEAKKGRAKASGGVSYEQYF. CDR3 DNA: TGTGCCAGCAGTGAAGCGAAAAAGGGAAGGGCTAAGGCTAGCGGGGGGGTTTCCTACGAGCAGTACTTC.

This chain joins TRBV28 and TRBJ2-5, with TRBD2 identical over 8 bases. The junction had 5 bases not matched to a gene; V was cut back by 10 bases and J by 4 bases. Looked up from germline, CDR1 is MDHEN and CDR2 is SYDVKM. CDR3 length: 12 residues. The CDR3 here is CATRTSRETQYF. The CDR3 bases are TGTGCCACCCGGACTAGCAGAGAGACCCAGTACTTC.

The CDR3 nucleotides read TGTGCCAGCAGTTTAATTCAGGGATTGGCGTGGACTGAAGCTTTCTTT. As protein: CASSLIQGLAWTEAFF. The rearrangement links TRBV27 to TRBJ1-1, with D perhaps TRBD1 (5 bases). With 2 bases removed from V and 5 bases from J, the gap between germline ends came to 18 bases. The CDR3 is 16 amino acids. Looked up from germline, CDR1 is MNHEY and CDR2 is SMNVEV (reference sequence).